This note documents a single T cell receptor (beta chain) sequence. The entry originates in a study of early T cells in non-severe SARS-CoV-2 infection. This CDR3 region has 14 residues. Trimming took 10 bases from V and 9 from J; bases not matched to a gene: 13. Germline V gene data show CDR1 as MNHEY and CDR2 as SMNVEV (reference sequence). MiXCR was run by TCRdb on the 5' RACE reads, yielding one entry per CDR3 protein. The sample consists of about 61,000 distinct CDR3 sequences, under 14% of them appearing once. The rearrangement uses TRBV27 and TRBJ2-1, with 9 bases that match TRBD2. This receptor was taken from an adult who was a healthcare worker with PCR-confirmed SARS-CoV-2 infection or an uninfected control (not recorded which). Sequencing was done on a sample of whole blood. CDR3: CATRLAGLAGEQFF. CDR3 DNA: TGTGCCACCAGGCTAGCGGGACTAGCCGGTGAGCAGTTCTTC.